The 26 T cell receptor beta chains listed next were all sequenced from one sample in a study of CD8 T cells in ankylosing spondylitis. MiXCR, run by TCRdb on the 5' RACE reads, gives a single entry per CDR3 protein. The table has roughly 150,000 distinct CDR3 sequences, approximately 9% seen once. Sequenced material: blood, either unsorted or a sorted T cell fraction (not recorded which). These receptors all stem from a female donor with ankylosing spondylitis or in good health (not recorded which).

This clonotype has just a few counts. The V call is TRBV2, the J call TRBJ2-2; D gene uncertain. The germline V gene encodes CDR1 SNHLY and CDR2 FYNNEI. Trimming pared 3 bases from V and 6 bases from J, leaving 17 bases between. The CDR3 covers 16 residues. This CDR3 reads CASSEGKPKKAGELFF. The CDR3, as DNA: TGTGCCAGCAGTGAGGGGAAACCAAAGAAGGCCGGGGAGCTGTTTTTT. Complete variable domain (other parts from reference TRBV2 and TRBJ2-2): EPEVTQTPSHQVTQMGQEVILRCVPISNHLYFYWYRQILGQKVEFLVSFYNNEISEKSEIFDDQFSVERPDGSNFTLKIRSTKLEDSAMYFCASSEGKPKKAGELFFGEGSRLTVL.

The table lists this clonotype with many counts. The genes are TRBV12-3 or TRBV12-4 and TRBJ2-7; no firm D call. With 5 bases removed from V and 8 bases from J, the gap between germline ends came to 10 bases. The CDR3 contains 11 residues. The CDR3 bases are TGTGCCAGCAGTCTAGGACCGCAGCAGTACTTC. This sequence encodes CASSLGPQQYF.

The chain uses TRBV9 and TRBJ1-2, with TRBD1 as a possible D gene (6 bases). The CDR3 covers 15 residues. V was clipped by 3 bases and J by 4 bases, with 16 bases between them. CDR1 is SGDLS and CDR2 is YYNGEE in the germline V gene. The CDR3 region has the DNA TGTGCCAGCAGCGCCCACAGGGATTCCACCTATGGCTACACCTTC. Translated: CASSAHRDSTYGYTF.

Only a few counts were recorded for this clonotype. The chain recombines TRBV28 with TRBJ2-2; no reliable D call. This CDR3 spans 13 amino acids. Deletions cut 5 bases from V and 5 bases from J, with 9 bases between. Germline CDR1 and CDR2: MDHEN and SYDVKM. CDR3 in amino acids: CASSLVVTGELFF. The CDR3 DNA follows: TGTGCCAGCAGTCTAGTGGTTACCGGGGAGCTGTTTTTT.

This clonotype was counted only a few times. The chain couples TRBV6-2 or TRBV6-3 to TRBJ2-7; 7 bases fit TRBD2. V was clipped by 5 bases and J by 2 bases; unmatched bases: 6. Germline V gene sequence: CDR1 MNHEY, CDR2 SVGEGT. CDR3 size: 14 residues. In DNA form, the CDR3 reads TGTGCCAGCAGTGCCATAGCGGGCCCCTACGAGCAGTACTTC. Translation gives CASSAIAGPYEQYF.

The J gene is TRBJ2-1, the V gene TRBV11-2; 9 bases line up with TRBD2. Germline loops: CDR1 SGHAT, CDR2 FQNNGV. With 5 bases clipped from V and 0 bases from J, the junction kept 8 bases outside the gene matches. The CDR3 sequence is 17 residues long. In DNA form, the CDR3 reads TGTGCCAGCAGCCTGCGTGCGGGAGGGTTCTCCTACAATGAGCAGTTCTTC. Amino acids: CASSLRAGGFSYNEQFF. The full variable domain, with the rest looked up from reference TRBV11-2 and TRBJ2-1, is EAGVAQSPRYKIIEKRQSVAFWCNPISGHATLYWYQQILGQGPKLLIQFQNNGVVDDSQLPKDRFSAERLKGVDSTLKIQPAKLEDSAVYLCASSLRAGGFSYNEQFFGPGTRLTVL.

The chain employs TRBV5-1 and TRBJ2-7, with 9 positions matching TRBD2. The CDR3 runs 18 residues. The ends lost 1 base at V and 5 bases at J; junction bases unmatched: 16. Germline V gives CDR1 SGHRS, CDR2 YFSETQ. The CDR3: CASSLTPVAGELLNEQYF. The CDR3, as DNA: TGCGCCAGCAGCTTGACCCCTGTAGCGGGAGAACTACTAAACGAGCAGTACTTC.

This clonotype was seen repeatedly, ten times or more. This chain connects TRBV12-3 or TRBV12-4 to TRBJ1-3, with no clear D. This CDR3 region has 12 residues. V lost 3 bases and J 2 bases, leaving 2 bases between the germline ends. The CDR3 nucleotides read TGTGCCAGCAGTTTCCCTGGAAACACCATATATTTT. This encodes CASSFPGNTIYF.

The V call is TRBV25-1, the J call TRBJ2-1; D perhaps matches TRBD1 (5 bases). V was pared by 6 bases and J by 0 bases, with 12 bases between. Germline lookup yields CDR1 MGHDK and CDR2 SYGVNS. CDR3 length: 15 amino acids. CDR3 loop: CASSPTVFSYNEQFF. DNA of the CDR3: TGTGCCAGCAGCCCGACAGTTTTCTCCTACAATGAGCAGTTCTTC.

The CDR3 bases are TGTGCTAGTGGTTTGGGGAATAGCGGAACTAGCACAGATACGCAGTATTTT. The encoded protein is CASGLGNSGTSTDTQYF. The chain links TRBV12-5 to TRBJ2-3; D is possibly TRBD2 (6 bases). The V gene lost 1 base and the J gene lost 0 bases, with 14 bases spanning the gap. The CDR3 consists of 17 residues. Germline loops: CDR1 LGHNT, CDR2 FRNRAP.

This chain connects TRBV27 to TRBJ2-7, with 9 bases that match TRBD1. The ends lost 6 bases at V and 7 bases at J; junction bases unmatched: 10. The germline gives CDR1 MNHEY, CDR2 SMNVEV (reference sequence). The CDR3 length is 14 residues. The CDR3 loop reads CASRTGTGLSEQYF. CDR3 in DNA: TGTGCCAGCAGAACGGGGACAGGGCTAAGTGAGCAGTACTTC.

The genes are TRBV28 and TRBJ2-3; D might be TRBD1 or TRBD2, each matching 5 bases. Germline CDR1 reads MDHEN; CDR2 reads SYDVKM. The V end lost 3 bases, the J end lost 6 bases, and 19 bases lay between the germline ends. The CDR3 runs 16 residues. The CDR3 sequence: CASSFLGVGTADTQYF. Here the CDR3 DNA reads TGTGCCAGCAGTTTTCTGGGGGTAGGCACCGCCGATACGCAGTATTTT.

This chain joins TRBV4-3 and TRBJ2-1, with 9 bases identical to TRBD2. Germline trimming cut 0 bases from V and 4 bases from J; bases unmatched to any gene: 4. Germline loops: CDR1 LGHNA, CDR2 YSLEER. The CDR3 sequence is 16 residues long. CDR3 sequence (DNA): TGCGCCAGCAGCCAAGATCTAGCGGGACCATACAATGAGCAGTTCTTC. The encoded protein is CASSQDLAGPYNEQFF.

This clonotype occurred a few times. DNA for the CDR3: TGTGCCAGCAGTGAACCAGCGGGTCTATACAATGAGCAGTTCTTC. Translating it yields CASSEPAGLYNEQFF. This chain links TRBV25-1 with TRBJ2-1, with D possibly TRBD2 on 6 matching bases. Per germline, CDR1 MGHDK and CDR2 SYGVNS. This CDR3 is 15 amino acids long. Trimming shortened V by 2 bases and J by 4 bases, and 12 bases separated the two germline ends. Full variable domain (rest looked up from reference TRBV25-1 and TRBJ2-1): EADIYQTPRYLVIGTGKKITLECSQTMGHDKMYWYQQDPGMELHLIHYSYGVNSTEKGDLSSESTVSRIRTEHFPLTLESARPSHTSQYLCASSEPAGLYNEQFFGPGTRLTVL.

This clonotype showed up just a few times. The chain combines TRBV20-1 with TRBJ1-1, with D possibly matching TRBD1 (6 bases). V was pared by 3 bases and J by 0 bases, with 14 bases between. CDR3 size: 15 residues. The V gene's germline CDR1 is DFQATT and CDR2 SNEGSKA (reference sequence). The CDR3, as DNA: TGCAGTGCTAGTATAGGGGGGACGATGAACACTGAAGCTTTCTTT. Protein product: CSASIGGTMNTEAFF.

To note about this clonotype: Mismatch with germline at one junction end may stem from a read error. V gene TRBV7-2 combines with J gene TRBJ2-7; 15 bases fit TRBD2. The CDR3 runs to 16 residues. The germline gives CDR1 SGHTA, CDR2 FQGNSA. CDR3 protein: CASSLGLAGGSSEQYF. CDR3 sequence (DNA): TGTGCCAGCAGCTTGGGACTAGCGGGAGGCTCCTCCGAGCAGTACTTC.

This sequence joins TRBV10-2 and TRBJ2-7; D is unclear. Germline V gene data show CDR1 as WSHSY and CDR2 as SAAADI. Trimming took off 5 bases at V and 2 bases at J, with 10 bases between the two ends. The CDR3 is 13 residues long. The CDR3 DNA reads TGCGCCAGCAGTAGTAACACCCCCTACGAGCAGTACTTC. Residues: CASSSNTPYEQYF.

This chain joins TRBV7-9 and TRBJ2-7; TRBD1 matches at 7 bases. Germline loops: CDR1 SEHNR, CDR2 FQNEAQ (reference sequence). The CDR3 consists of 13 residues. The trim removed 6 bases at V and 3 bases at J, leaving 5 bases unmatched. CDR3 sequence: CASSRGQDYEQYF. The CDR3 region has the DNA TGTGCCAGCAGTCGAGGACAGGACTACGAGCAGTACTTC.

This clonotype was counted only a few times. The chain links TRBV4-3 to TRBJ2-7; D gene uncertain. The CDR3 length is 15 residues. With 1 base removed from V and 1 base from J, the gap between germline ends came to 11 bases. Germline V gives CDR1 LGHNA, CDR2 YSLEER. In nucleotides, the CDR3 is TGCGCCAGCAGCCAAGGGGTTATAGGGTCCTACGAGCAGTACTTC. Encoded protein: CASSQGVIGSYEQYF.

At least ten counts were recorded for this clonotype. This rearrangement joins TRBV12-3 or TRBV12-4 to TRBJ2-7; D is uncertain. V lost 3 bases to trimming and J lost 3 bases, with 12 bases between them. The CDR3 is 14 residues long. CDR3 DNA sequence: TGTGCCAGCAGTTTGCACCTTTTTGGCTACGAGCAGTACTTC. It codes for CASSLHLFGYEQYF.

This clonotype appeared many times. V gene TRBV7-9 combines with J gene TRBJ2-3; D not resolved. This CDR3 has 12 amino acids. The V gene's germline CDR1 is SEHNR and CDR2 FQNEAQ (reference sequence). With 5 bases removed from V and 5 bases from J, the gap between germline ends came to 8 bases. CDR3 region: CASSQSQDTQYF. DNA of the CDR3: TGTGCCAGCAGCCAATCCCAAGATACGCAGTATTTT.

This clonotype was counted only a few times. This rearrangement joins TRBV13 to TRBJ2-1; 8 bases align to TRBD2. The CDR3 runs 15 residues. V lost 2 bases, J lost 10 bases, and 10 bases stayed unmatched. Germline CDR1 reads PRHDT; CDR2 reads FYEKMQ (reference sequence). The CDR3 spells CASSLTSGSHREQFF. CDR3 DNA: TGTGCCAGCAGCTTAACAAGCGGGAGTCATCGAGAGCAGTTCTTC.

The chain carries TRBV7-9 and TRBJ1-1; D might be TRBD1 (6 bases). Deletions cut 0 bases from V and 2 bases from J, with 10 bases between. The CDR3 covers 15 residues. Germline V CDR1 and CDR2: SEHNR, FQNEAQ (reference sequence). CDR3 DNA sequence: TGTGCCAGCAGCTTAGCGCAAGGGGGTAACACTGAAGCTTTCTTT. It specifies CASSLAQGGNTEAFF.

This clonotype was observed a handful of times. The V call is TRBV7-2, the J call TRBJ2-1; D remains ambiguous. Germline-derived CDR1 and CDR2 are SGHTA and FQGNSA. Trimming left V 2 bases short and J 6 bases short, with 8 bases between. The CDR3 extends over 13 amino acids. The CDR3 sequence is CASSLYLSNEQFF. As DNA, the CDR3 is TGTGCCAGCAGCTTATATCTTAGCAATGAGCAGTTCTTC.

This clonotype was found a few times. The V and J genes are TRBV11-2 and TRBJ2-7; D tentatively fits TRBD1 or TRBD2 (5 bases each). CDR1 and CDR2 (germline): SGHAT, FQNNGV. V lost 2 bases and J lost 1, with 15 bases in between. The CDR3 totals 16 residues. CDR3 in amino acids: CASSLNPQEGSYEQYF. Written as DNA, the CDR3 is TGTGCCAGCAGCTTAAACCCCCAAGAGGGGTCCTACGAGCAGTACTTC.

The chain combines TRBV20-1 with TRBJ2-7, with 8 bases matching TRBD2. Germline V lookup: CDR1 DFQATT, CDR2 SNEGSKA (reference sequence). This CDR3 spans 13 amino acids. V shed 6 bases, J shed 5 bases, and the junction held 9 bases outside the gene matches. CDR3 protein: CSAQSSGRDEQYF. Here the CDR3 DNA reads TGCAGTGCCCAAAGCAGCGGGAGAGACGAGCAGTACTTC.